This is a list of T cell receptor beta chains from one sample in a study of OX40 agonist ivuxolimab in advanced cancers. TCRdb keeps only in-frame clones here, not all; method: immunoSEQ multiplex PCR. The sample consists of 55,000 to 75,000 clones, about 85% of them appearing once. Sequenced here: CD4+ or CD8+ T cells sorted from blood, sampled in a trial of the OX40 agonist ivuxolimab. The receptors stem from an adult with an advanced solid tumor such as melanoma, head and neck, liver or kidney cancer. The CDR3 runs from the conserved cysteine through the conserved F or W. Each record gives: CDR3 length, J gene, V gene, D gene, clone size, CDR3 DNA, CDR3 protein. D genes are given only for firm matches. Only part of the rows carry a size: once, few, many, or a class if the clone is expanded.

>13|TRBJ1-2|TRBV10-3|.|.
TGTGCCATCACTGAGGGGCCCAACTATGGCTACACCTTC
CAITEGPNYGYTF
>14|TRBJ2-5|TRBV19|TRBD2|.
TGTGCCAGTAGTAGGGACGGGAGGAAGGAGACCCAGTACTTC
CASSRDGRKETQYF
>17|TRBJ1-2|TRBV7-9|TRBD1|.
TGTGCCAGCAGCCGATTACGGGACAGGGGGTTTGAGGATGGCTACACCTTC
CASSRLRDRGFEDGYTF
>14|TRBJ1-2|TRBV7-9|TRBD1|.
TGTGCCAGCAGCTTAGGGCAGGGGGTTCGAGGCTACACCTTC
CASSLGQGVRGYTF
>15|TRBJ2-5|TRBV6-1|TRBD1|.
TGTGCCAGCAGTTCCAACAGGGGGAATCAAGAGACCCAGTACTTC
CASSSNRGNQETQYF
>15|TRBJ2-3|TRBV28|TRBD1|.
TGTGCCAGCAGTTTAGGGACAGGGCTCAATCAGCCCCAGTATTTT
CASSLGTGLNQPQYF
>14|TRBJ2-6|TRBV2|.|once
TGTGCCAGCAGTGGTGAAGCTGGGGCCAACGTCCTGACTTTC
CASSGEAGANVLTF
>18|TRBJ2-7|TRBV18|TRBD1|.
TGTGCCAGCTCACCAAAACGTGGTTCCGGGACAGGGGCCTACGAGCAGTACTTC
CASSPKRGSGTGAYEQYF
>19|TRBJ1-2|TRBV4-1|.|.
TGCGCCAGCAGCCAAGAAAGCGACTTGGGACAACTTAACCTCTATGGCTACACCTTC
CASSQESDLGQLNLYGYTF
>11|TRBJ1-2|TRBV19|.|.
TGTGCCAGTATCTCCTACTATGGCTACACCTTC
CASISYYGYTF
>11|TRBJ1-1|TRBV10-3|.|few
TGTGCCATCGGAGGCGGGCTTGAAGCTTTCTTT
CAIGGGLEAFF
>15|TRBJ1-1|TRBV5-1|TRBD1|.
TGCGCCAGCAGCCACCCGGGACAGGGGGCCTTCGAAGCTTTCTTT
CASSHPGQGAFEAFF
>16|TRBJ1-1|TRBV28|TRBD1|.
TGTGCCAGCGATACTACAGGGGGCCGGGCAAGCACTGAAGCTTTCTTT
CASDTTGGRASTEAFF
>15|TRBJ2-1|TRBV7-6|TRBD1|.
TGTGCCAGCAGCTTGGGCTGGGACAGGGGCAATGAGCAGTTCTTC
CASSLGWDRGNEQFF
>15|TRBJ1-5|TRBV6-5|TRBD1|.
TGTGCCAGCAGACCCGGGACAGGGGCGTATCAGCCCCAGCATTTT
CASRPGTGAYQPQHF
>16|TRBJ2-3|TRBV5-5|TRBD2|few
TGTGCCAGCAGTTCTCTAGCGGGAGTCAGTACAGATACGCAGTATTTT
CASSSLAGVSTDTQYF
>11|TRBJ1-2|TRBV29-1|.|.
TGCAGCGTTTGGGCTACCTATGGCTACACCTTC
CSVWATYGYTF
>13|TRBJ1-2|TRBV6-5|TRBD1|.
TGTGCCAGCAGGCCACAGGGGATCTATGGCTACACCTTC
CASRPQGIYGYTF
>14|TRBJ1-5|TRBV5-1|.|once
TGCGCCAGCAGCTTGGACCAGGGAGGACAGCCCCAGCATTTT
CASSLDQGGQPQHF
>12|TRBJ1-1|TRBV28|.|.
TGTGCCAGCAGTTCCCCCAACACTGAAGCTTTCTTT
CASSSPNTEAFF
>12|TRBJ1-5|TRBV19|.|.
TGTGCCAGTATAGGGGAAGGCAAGCCCCAGCATTTT
CASIGEGKPQHF
>15|TRBJ1-5|TRBV28|.|.
TGTGCCAGCAGTTCCATGATAGGGCAGACCCAGCCCCAGCATTTT
CASSSMIGQTQPQHF
>15|TRBJ1-1|TRBV11-2|.|.
TGTGCCAGCAGCTTAGTAAGACAGGCGAACACTGAAGCTTTCTTT
CASSLVRQANTEAFF
>15|TRBJ2-5|TRBV5-1|TRBD1|once
TGCGCCAGCAGCGAGGTCGGACAGGGACAAGAGACCCAGTACTTC
CASSEVGQGQETQYF
>13|TRBJ1-2|TRBV19|.|.
TGTGCCAGTAGTATACAAGTTGGCTATGGCTACACCTTC
CASSIQVGYGYTF
>18|TRBJ2-3|TRBV14|TRBD2|.
TGTGCCAGCAGCCGCCGGACTAGCGGGAACGCGGGCACAGATACGCAGTATTTT
CASSRRTSGNAGTDTQYF
>15|TRBJ2-4|TRBV19|.|.
TGTGCCAGTAGTCCCCAGGCTCTAGCCAAAAACATTCAGTACTTC
CASSPQALAKNIQYF
>13|TRBJ2-7|TRBV19|TRBD2|.
TGTGCCAGTAGTGGGAGACTAGCGGACGAGCAGTACTTC
CASSGRLADEQYF
>14|TRBJ2-2|TRBV6-6|TRBD1|.
TGTGCCAGCAAAAACAGGGGGCACACCGGGGAGCTGTTTTTT
CASKNRGHTGELFF
>15|TRBJ1-1|TRBV28|.|.
TGTGCCAGCAGTTTACGGTTGGGCAGTGGCACTGAAGCTTTCTTT
CASSLRLGSGTEAFF
>10|TRBJ1-4|TRBV7-9|.|.
TGTGCCAGCAGCGGTGAAAAACTGTTTTTT
CASSGEKLFF
>19|TRBJ2-6|TRBV5-1|TRBD1|.
TGCGCCAGCAGCTTGACCCTGCGACAGGGAGTCTCTGGGGCCAACGTCCTGACTTTC
CASSLTLRQGVSGANVLTF
>15|TRBJ1-1|TRBV11-1|.|.
TGTGCCAGCAGCTTAGATCGGGGAGGCCTTTCTGAAGCTTTCTTT
CASSLDRGGLSEAFF
>14|TRBJ2-3|TRBV11-3|.|.
TGTGCCAGCAGCCCCCAAACTAGTTATGATACGCAGTATTTT
CASSPQTSYDTQYF
>16|TRBJ2-3|TRBV27|.|.
TGTGCCAGCAGGGCGCTCACAAGTCTAGTTGTAAATACGCAGTATTTT
CASRALTSLVVNTQYF
>16|TRBJ1-2|TRBV30|TRBD1|.
TGTGCCTGGAGTGTACTTTGGGACAGGGGTAACTATGGCTACACCTTC
CAWSVLWDRGNYGYTF
>16|TRBJ2-4|TRBV19|TRBD1|.
TGTGCCAGTAGTACCCGGACAGGACTTGCCAAAAACATTCAGTACTTC
CASSTRTGLAKNIQYF
>17|TRBJ2-2|TRBV5-5|.|.
TGTGCCAGCAGCTTGGCTCACACCGGGACTTCTACCGGGGAGCTGTTTTTT
CASSLAHTGTSTGELFF
>15|TRBJ2-7|TRBV11-2|.|.
TGTGCCAGCAGCTCCACAGGGTCGCCGCTTTGCGAGCAGTACTTC
CASSSTGSPLCEQYF
>14|TRBJ2-7|TRBV28|.|few
TGTGCCAGCAGCAAACTGCAGGGATTGCGGGAGCAGTACTTC
CASSKLQGLREQYF
>13|TRBJ1-1|TRBV30|.|.
TGTGCCTGCCGCCGCATTCTGAACACTGAAGCTTTCTTT
CACRRILNTEAFF
>15|TRBJ2-2|TRBV6-1|.|once
TGTGCCAGCAGTGTTGAGACAGGGAGGCCCGGGGAGCTGTTTTTT
CASSVETGRPGELFF
>14|TRBJ1-5|TRBV4-3|.|.
TGCGCCAGCAGCCAAGATGCCGGGGGAGGGCCCCAGCATTTT
CASSQDAGGGPQHF
>15|TRBJ2-5|TRBV7-2|.|.
TGTGCCAGCAGCCCGAGGGGGGGCGGCCAAGAGACCCAGTACTTC
CASSPRGGGQETQYF
>15|TRBJ2-2|TRBV5-1|TRBD1|.
TGCGCCAGCAGCCGAACCGGGACAGGCACCGGGGAGCTGTTTTTT
CASSRTGTGTGELFF
>16|TRBJ2-3|TRBV5-5|TRBD2|.
TGTGCCAGCAGCTTGGTCGGGCTAGCGGGCACAGATACGCAGTATTTT
CASSLVGLAGTDTQYF
>15|TRBJ2-5|TRBV9|.|.
TGTGCCAGCAGCGTAGGGGTCAGGGGTTGGGAGACCCAGTACTTC
CASSVGVRGWETQYF